This entry features one T cell receptor (beta chain) sequence. The table lists this clonotype with many counts. Its target antigen remains unknown. One base away there is no much larger clone; base qualities are not given. Every donor was a healthy Caucasian. Three pairs of female monozygotic twins, all aged about 18 to 30 years, made up the twin cohort. Peripheral blood mononuclear cells were used as the source from which RNA for TCR libraries was isolated. This entry comes from a study of identical twins (dated by TCRdb to 2016 to 2017). Broadly, across the study: TCR alpha and beta repertoires from monozygotic twins, unrelated adults of various ages and cord blood were deep-sequenced to test whether fetal clonotypes persist. Replicate twin experiments were performed at different times using different library preparation protocols to rule out contamination.

Libraries were prepared through 5' RACE. Reads for this sample came from an Illumina HiSeq 2000. Template switching introduced a universal primer binding site; the final cDNA contained a unique molecular identifier, enabling accurate counting of TCR cDNA molecules. Specific primers in the conserved constant-segment region were used to synthesize first-strand cDNA for TCR alpha and beta chains. To control for contamination, each cDNA library was double barcoded with a SMART-Mk sample barcode plus Illumina barcodes. TruSeq adapter sequences along with Illumina sample barcodes were introduced in two successive PCR steps. The TCR alpha and beta cDNA libraries were sequenced on the Illumina HiSeq platform using custom primers. Per the original workflow: Unique molecular identifiers were extracted from raw reads with MiGEC, and CDR3 positions were determined with MiXCR. Recombination models were inferred per individual with the repgenHMM and IGoR tools using an EM algorithm. Shared clonotype analysis was performed with the tcR package in R, normalizing sharing by the product of cloneset sizes. To study raw recombination without the effects of thymic and clonal selection, out-of-frame nonproductive sequences were analyzed. Starting from the raw public reads, TCRdb applied fastp trimming at Q25, assembled clones with MiXCR and retained in-frame beta chains. Rows with a matching CDR3 protein are joined into one entry that keeps the most common DNA and genes. The V and J calls were not made by the authors but by TCRdb's processing. The sample includes approximately 680,000 distinct CDR3 sequences, with roughly 7.2% observed a single time. Less than 2% of the sample is in the top ten clones.

Findings and caveats that apply to the study as a whole: Compared with coincidental sharing between unrelated individuals, out-of-frame TCR alpha sequences shared between twins had an excess of sequences with low generation probability. Zero-insertion analyses could be partly confounded by invariant T cells such as MAIT and iNKT, though diverse VJ usage argued against such confounding for most clonotypes. Recombination models systematically underestimated out-of-frame TCR alpha sharing in monozygotic twins but agreed with sharing between unrelated individuals. Excess twin sharing in beta out-of-frame sequences was weaker because fewer shared sequences lowered the signal-to-noise ratio. Because the same donors could not be followed over many years, the conclusions relied on cross-sectional statistical analysis. Abundant cord blood beta clonotypes carried fewer insertions; young adult naive repertoires showed a weaker similar trend, while memory repertoires showed none.

CDR1 is given as SGHRS and CDR2 as YFSETQ, both from the germline V gene. The CDR3 measures 13 amino acids from cysteine to phenylalanine. The DNA shown is the 39-base CDR3, in frame from base 1. V is clipped by 1 base and J by 3 bases, and the sequence between their germline boundaries is 7 bases long. The same specimen was also included in a second study, on yellow fever vaccine responses in identical twins. The second study's paper adds: The authors reported that the T cell response to vaccination in identical twins appeared partly convergent and partly personalized. In the study, vaccine-responding T cell clones were precisely tracked in identical twins.

The TCR was taken from a woman under 30 in good health. Sequencing was done on a sample of PBMCs. Recombination joined TRBV5-1 with TRBJ1-2; the D gene remains uncertain. The CDR3 has the sequence CASSLWSHYGYTF. The nucleotide sequence reads TGCGCCAGCAGCTTGTGGTCCCACTATGGCTACACCTTC. With all but the CDR3 taken from the reference TRBV5-1 and TRBJ1-2 genes, the full variable domain is: KAGVTQTPRYLIKTRGQQVTLSCSPISGHRSVSWYQQTPGQGLQFLFEYFSETQRNKGNFPGRFSGRQFSNSRSEMNVSTLELGDSALYLCASSLWSHYGYTFGSGTRLTVV.